A single sample gave rise to the 27 T cell receptor beta chains below, sequenced in a study of blood T cell repertoires in COVID-19. The protocol was immunoSEQ multiplex PCR, while the TCRdb copy is restricted to in-frame clones and leaves out a portion. The sample lists roughly 430,000 clones; roughly 86% were seen once. Sequencing was done on a sample of PBMCs or T cells enriched from blood (not recorded which). These receptors all come from a woman aged 40 to 55 with acute COVID-19.

V usage is TRBV11-3 and J usage is TRBJ2-6; no clear D gene. CDR1 is SGHNT and CDR2 is YENEEA in the germline V gene. CDR3 length equals 16 residues. Trimming shortened V by 5 bases and J by 1 base, and 12 bases separated the two germline ends. CDR3 sequence: CASSSPTKSGANVLTF. The CDR3 nucleotides are TGTGCCAGCAGCAGCCCCACCAAATCTGGGGCCAACGTCCTGACTTTC.

The rearrangement uses TRBV19 and TRBJ2-3, with D hard to call. From germline, CDR1 is LNHDA and CDR2 SQIVND (reference sequence). With 3 bases removed from V and 2 bases from J, the gap between germline ends came to 15 bases. This CDR3 has 16 amino acids. This CDR3 reads CASSISSAAYTDTQYF. The CDR3 region has the DNA TGTGCCAGTAGTATTAGCTCGGCAGCCTACACAGATACGCAGTATTTT.

The V and J genes are TRBV19 and TRBJ1-5, with D unresolved. The V gene's germline CDR1 is LNHDA and CDR2 SQIVND (reference sequence). The germline V and J ends were trimmed by 5 bases and 1 base, with 6 bases remaining between them. This CDR3 spans 13 amino acids. CDR3 residues: CASSEQSNQPQHF. In DNA, the CDR3 is TGTGCCAGTAGTGAACAGAGCAATCAGCCCCAGCATTTT.

The chain employs TRBV27 and TRBJ2-1; perhaps TRBD1 as D (6 bases). CDR1 and CDR2 (germline): MNHEY, SMNVEV (reference sequence). This CDR3 contains 15 residues. V lost 5 bases to trimming and J lost 2 bases, with 13 bases between them. The CDR3 loop reads CASSPKQGTYNEQFF. The CDR3 DNA sequence: TGTGCCAGCAGTCCGAAACAGGGAACCTACAATGAGCAGTTCTTC.

The V gene is TRBV6-5, the J gene TRBJ1-1; a possible D gene is TRBD1 (6 bases). Germline V gene sequence: CDR1 MNHEY, CDR2 SVGAGI. The CDR3 loop spans 13 amino acids. V lost 6 bases and J 4 bases, leaving 12 bases between the germline ends. The CDR3 DNA reads as TGTGCCAGCAGACGAACAGGGACCACTGAAGCTTTCTTT. This gives the protein CASRRTGTTEAFF.

The rearrangement links TRBV6-5 to TRBJ1-6; D remains ambiguous. CDR1 and CDR2 (germline): MNHEY, SVGAGI. The CDR3 loop spans 14 amino acids. V lost 0 bases, J lost 5 bases, and 5 bases lay in between. The CDR3 loop reads CASSYSGDNSPLHF. In DNA form, the CDR3 reads TGTGCCAGCAGTTACTCCGGGGATAATTCACCCCTCCACTTT.

The rearrangement uses TRBV13 and TRBJ2-7; 9 positions agree with TRBD2. This CDR3 region has 15 residues. The germline CDR1 and CDR2 sequences are PRHDT and FYEKMQ (reference sequence). V trimming: 2 bases; J trimming: 5 bases; junction bases outside the gene matches: 7. In DNA form, the CDR3 reads TGTGCCAGCAGCTTAAGAAGCGGGGGGCCTCACGAGCAGTACTTC. Amino acids: CASSLRSGGPHEQYF.

The rearrangement joins TRBV3-1 (or the pseudogene TRBV3-2) to TRBJ2-5, with TRBD2 matching over 10 bases. The CDR3 runs 18 residues. J lost 4 bases, V lost 1 base, and 12 bases had no gene match. Germline V gene data show CDR1 as LGHDT and CDR2 as YNNKEL (reference sequence). The CDR3 reads CASSQVAGGRPSRETQYF. DNA of the CDR3: TGTGCCAGCAGCCAAGTAGCGGGGGGCCGCCCCTCAAGAGAGACCCAGTACTTC.

V and J are TRBV5-4 and TRBJ1-1, with 7 bases lining up with TRBD1. After removal of 3 bases from V and 3 bases from J, the junction contained 5 bases not matched to a gene. The CDR3 loop spans 14 amino acids. CDR1 SGHNT and CDR2 YYREEE come from the germline V gene (reference sequence). The CDR3 loop reads CASSSITGDTEAFF. DNA for the CDR3: TGTGCCAGCAGCTCGATCACAGGGGACACTGAAGCTTTCTTT. Drawing the rest from reference TRBV5-4 and TRBJ1-1, the complete variable domain is ETGVTQSPTHLIKTRGQQVTLRCSSQSGHNTVSWYQQALGQGPQFIFQYYREEENGRGNFPPRFSGLQFPNYSSELNVNALELDDSALYLCASSSITGDTEAFFGQGTRLTVV.

The chain employs TRBV21-1 and TRBJ1-1; the DNA was not used to check the table's D call, TRBD1. TRBV21-1 is a pseudogene segment. This CDR3 contains 17 residues. The CDR3 is CASSYHPVEGGDGEAFF. The CDR3 nucleotides read TGTGCCAGCAGCTACCACCCGGTTGAAGGGGGCGATGGTGAAGCTTTCTTT.

This chain joins TRBV6-5 and TRBJ1-1; tentatively, D is TRBD1 (6 bases). Germline V gene lookup returns CDR1 MNHEY and CDR2 SVGAGI. This CDR3 is built from 15 residues. The V end was cut by 6 bases, the J end by 1 base, with 15 bases between. CDR3 DNA sequence: TGTGCCAGCAGCGTAACCGGGACACCGAACACTGAAGCTTTCTTT. Translation: CASSVTGTPNTEAFF.

This clone occurred once. The chain couples TRBV5-4 to TRBJ2-1; D gene unclear. Germline V gene lookup returns CDR1 SGHNT and CDR2 YYREEE (reference sequence). The CDR3 loop spans 15 amino acids. The V end lost 0 bases, the J end lost 0 bases, and 7 bases lay between the germline ends. The CDR3 protein is CASSLEQSSYNEQFF. The CDR3, as DNA: TGTGCCAGCAGCTTGGAACAGAGCTCCTACAATGAGCAGTTCTTC.

The V and J genes are TRBV7-8 and TRBJ2-7, with TRBD1 matching over 7 bases. The CDR3 totals 15 residues. V gave up 3 bases and J gave up 2 bases; unmatched junction bases: 7. The germline V gene has CDR1 SGHVS and CDR2 FQNEAQ. The CDR3 protein is CASSLNDRVTYEQYF. CDR3 bases: TGTGCCAGCAGCTTGAACGACAGGGTAACCTACGAGCAGTACTTC. Full variable domain (outside the CDR3, taken from reference TRBV7-8 and TRBJ2-7): GAGVSQSPRYKVAKRGQDVALRCDPISGHVSLFWYQQALGQGPEFLTYFQNEAQLDKSGLPSDRFFAERPEGSVSTLKIQRTQQEDSAVYLCASSLNDRVTYEQYFGPGTRLTVT.

The chain joins TRBV19 to TRBJ1-4; TRBD1 matches 8 bases. The CDR3 is made up of 12 amino acids. Trimming cost V 8 bases and J 10 bases; bases outside gene matches: 6. The germline gives CDR1 LNHDA, CDR2 SQIVND (reference sequence). This CDR3 reads CASSQGAGKLFF. In DNA form, the CDR3 reads TGTGCCAGTTCCCAGGGGGCGGGAAAACTGTTTTTT.

Here the CDR3 reads CASWGQGNNEQFF. In DNA, the CDR3 is TGTGCCAGTTGGGGACAGGGGAACAATGAGCAGTTCTTC. The chain employs TRBV19 and TRBJ2-1; 10 bases map to TRBD1. The J segment lost 5 bases and the V segment lost 8 bases, leaving 3 bases of the junction unmatched. CDR1 is LNHDA and CDR2 is SQIVND in the germline V gene (reference sequence). CDR3 length: 13 residues.

The chain combines TRBV2 with TRBJ2-7, with D possibly being TRBD2 (5 bases). V was shortened by 3 bases and J by 0 bases, with 12 bases between the two germline ends. Looked up from germline, CDR1 is SNHLY and CDR2 is FYNNEI. CDR3 length: 15 amino acids. As DNA, the CDR3 is TGTGCCAGCAGTGAGAGGGCTACGAGCTCCTACGAGCAGTACTTC. It specifies CASSERATSSYEQYF.

This chain links TRBV5-4 with TRBJ1-6; TRBD1 matches at 8 bases. The ends lost 4 bases at V and 10 bases at J; junction bases unmatched: 25. Germline loops: CDR1 SGHNT, CDR2 YYREEE (reference sequence). The CDR3 runs 20 residues. The chain's CDR3 is CASSPERGQDLVLVRSPLHF. CDR3 bases: TGTGCCAGCAGCCCGGAACGGGGACAGGACTTAGTGCTAGTAAGATCACCCCTCCACTTT.

This clone was seen more than once but under ten times. The CDR3 nucleotides are TGTGCCAGCAAGCAAGGAGGGGGCCTTCGTGAGCAGTTCTTC. Its protein is CASKQGGGLREQFF. The rearrangement links TRBV6-5 to TRBJ2-1, with D possibly being TRBD1 (7 bases). This CDR3 region has 14 residues. Germline V gene data show CDR1 as MNHEY and CDR2 as SVGAGI. Between the trimmed V and J ends, which lost 7 bases and 9 bases, there was a span of 19 bases.

V usage is TRBV2 and J usage is TRBJ1-4; D remains ambiguous. CDR3 length: 15 residues. V was pared by 7 bases and J by 2 bases, with 14 bases between. The germline CDR1 and CDR2 sequences are SNHLY and FYNNEI. The CDR3 nucleotides are TGTGCCAGCACCCCGTCCCCGTTCACTAATGAAAAACTGTTTTTT. This sequence encodes CASTPSPFTNEKLFF.

V is TRBV5-1 and J is TRBJ2-7; 8 bases line up with TRBD1. This CDR3 spans 15 amino acids. In germline, CDR1 is SGHRS, CDR2 YFSETQ. V shed 2 bases, J shed 7 bases, and the junction held 11 bases outside the gene matches. CDR3 coding DNA: TGCGCCAGCAGCTTATTGGCAGGGGGCGAGTATGAGCAGTACTTC. The encoded protein is CASSLLAGGEYEQYF.

This clone was seen only a few times. The CDR3 DNA reads as TGTGCCAGCAGCTTGCCCGACAGCTATACGCAGTATTTT. Its translation: CASSLPDSYTQYF. This rearrangement joins TRBV5-4 to TRBJ2-3; D may be TRBD1 (5 bases). CDR1 and CDR2 (germline): SGHNT, YYREEE (reference sequence). The CDR3 has 13 residues. V lost 1 base and J 7 bases, leaving 10 bases between the germline ends.

This clone was counted only a few times. The chain recombines TRBV18 with TRBJ1-1; no firm D call. The germline V and J ends were trimmed by 3 bases and 1 base, with 12 bases remaining between them. The CDR3 runs 15 residues. CDR1 is KGHSH and CDR2 is LQKENI in the germline V gene. DNA of the CDR3: TGTGCCAGCTCACCCCAGAACGGGGAGAACACTGAAGCTTTCTTT. Its protein is CASSPQNGENTEAFF.

The CDR3 loop reads CASSLALAGNEQYF. The CDR3 region has the DNA TGCGCCAGCAGCTTGGCTCTAGCGGGGAACGAGCAGTACTTC. The chain joins TRBV5-1 to TRBJ2-7, with 9 bases aligning to TRBD2. The CDR3 sequence is 14 residues long. Trimming cost V 0 bases and J 5 bases; bases outside gene matches: 3. CDR1 SGHRS and CDR2 YFSETQ come from the germline V gene.

CDR3 nucleotide sequence: TGTGCCAGCAGCGTAGGAGTACAGGGCACCTTGACGGTGCAGTACTTC. Protein sequence: CASSVGVQGTLTVQYF. The chain links TRBV9 to TRBJ2-7; perhaps TRBD1 as D (6 bases). Germline V gene lookup returns CDR1 SGDLS and CDR2 YYNGEE. The CDR3 has 16 amino acids. Between the trimmed V and J ends, which lost 0 bases and 9 bases, there was a span of 22 bases.

For the CDR3, the DNA is TGTGCCAGCAGAGCACAGGGGGCGGGGGAGACCCAGTACTTC. Encoded protein: CASRAQGAGETQYF. This rearrangement joins TRBV6-5 to TRBJ2-5; TRBD1 matches 9 bases. V shed 6 bases and J 5 bases; nucleotides not matched to a gene: 7. Germline V CDR1 and CDR2: MNHEY, SVGAGI. The CDR3 covers 14 residues.

This chain joins TRBV4-1 and TRBJ2-2, with D possibly being TRBD1 (5 bases). The CDR3 has 14 amino acids. Germline CDR1 MGHRA, CDR2 YSYEKL. The V end lost 0 bases, the J end lost 4 bases, and 6 bases lay between the germline ends. The CDR3 loop reads CASSQETVTGELFF. The CDR3 nucleotides read TGCGCCAGCAGCCAAGAGACAGTCACCGGGGAGCTGTTTTTT.

CDR3 residues: CASSTGTANYGYTF. The CDR3, as DNA: TGTGCCAGCAGTACTGGGACAGCTAACTATGGCTACACCTTC. The chain links TRBV6-5 to TRBJ1-2, with TRBD1 matching 7 bases. CDR1 MNHEY and CDR2 SVGAGI come from the germline V gene. Trimming took 5 bases from V and 0 from J; bases not matched to a gene: 3. The length of the CDR3 is 14 residues.